This passage covers 25 T cell receptor beta chains from one sample sequenced in a study of T cells after yellow fever vaccination. TCRdb fed the 5' RACE reads into MiXCR, producing one record per CDR3 protein. The sample shows roughly 50,000 distinct CDR3 sequences, roughly 7% of them seen only once. This specimen consisted of CD8+ T cells sorted from PBMCs, obtained more than 14 days after the first yellow fever vaccination. The receptor set was obtained from a man between 18 and 35 years old who received the YFV17D yellow fever vaccine.

In its sample, this clonotype was seen many times. This sequence joins TRBV7-9 and TRBJ1-1; the D is unclear. This CDR3 is 12 amino acids long. Germline CDR1 reads SEHNR; CDR2 reads FQNEAQ (reference sequence). Trimming took 6 bases from V and 1 from J, leaving 6 bases between them. The CDR3 is CASRRSNTEAFF. DNA for the CDR3: TGTGCCAGCAGACGTTCGAACACTGAAGCTTTCTTT.

This clonotype appeared many times. The rearrangement links TRBV12-3 or TRBV12-4 to TRBJ2-1; TRBD2 agrees at 8 bases. The CDR3 is 15 amino acids. Unmatched junction bases numbered 10, after V lost 3 bases and J lost 9 bases. The CDR3 DNA reads TGTGCCAGCAGTTTTTATGCGGGGGGCGAGGGTGAGCAGTTCTTC. It translates to CASSFYAGGEGEQFF.

V and J are TRBV10-3 and TRBJ2-1; D assignment may be TRBD1 or TRBD2 (5 bases each). Deletions cut 10 bases from V and 10 bases from J, with 14 bases between. Germline assignment: CDR1 ENHRY and CDR2 SYGVKD. The CDR3 contains 11 residues. This CDR3 reads CATQTGTEQFF. The CDR3 coding sequence is TGTGCCACCCAAACCGGGACCGAGCAGTTCTTC.

This clonotype was detected many times. The genes are TRBV6-2 or TRBV6-3 and TRBJ1-6; D gene ambiguous. CDR1 and CDR2 (germline): MNHEY, SVGEGT. The CDR3 covers 14 residues. V lost 6 bases and J lost 5, with 11 bases in between. This CDR3 is CASSVGLDNSPLHF. CDR3 sequence (DNA): TGTGCCAGCAGCGTCGGGTTGGATAATTCACCCCTCCACTTT.

This clonotype has a count of ten or more. This chain joins TRBV6-5 and TRBJ1-5; 9 bases agree with TRBD1. CDR3 length equals 14 residues. Germline values: CDR1 MNHEY, CDR2 SVGAGI. The V gene end was trimmed by 4 bases and the J gene end by 4 bases; junction bases not matched to a gene: 2. CDR3 sequence (DNA): TGTGCCAGCAGTTTGGACAGGGGAAATCAGCCCCAGCATTTT. Protein sequence: CASSLDRGNQPQHF.

This clonotype showed up many times. The V gene is TRBV20-1, the J gene TRBJ1-1; possible D gene TRBD1, 6 bases. The CDR3 spans 12 residues. Germline lookup yields CDR1 DFQATT and CDR2 SNEGSKA (reference sequence). Trimming cost V 5 bases and J 2 bases, with 9 bases left between them. Here the CDR3 DNA reads TGCAGTGCTCAACAGGGTAACACTGAAGCTTTCTTT. Amino acid sequence: CSAQQGNTEAFF.

This clonotype was counted at least ten times. The V gene is TRBV7-6, the J gene TRBJ1-2; D is perhaps TRBD1 (5 bases). V lost 5 bases and J 6 bases, leaving 16 bases between the germline ends. The length of the CDR3 is 14 residues. Germline lookup yields CDR1 SGHVS and CDR2 FNYEAQ. CDR3 bases: TGTGCCAGCAGCCCACTCGCAGGGCTAAATGGCTACACCTTC. This encodes CASSPLAGLNGYTF. The complete variable domain, with remaining parts taken from reference TRBV7-6 and TRBJ1-2, reads GAGVSQSPRYKVTKRGQDVALRCDPISGHVSLYWYRQALGQGPEFLTYFNYEAQQDKSGLPNDRFSAERPEGSISTLTIQRTEQRDSAMYRCASSPLAGLNGYTFGSGTRLTVV.

V gene TRBV19 combines with J gene TRBJ2-1; possible D gene TRBD1, 6 bases. Germline CDR1 and CDR2: LNHDA and SQIVND (reference sequence). V lost 3 bases to trimming and J lost 10 bases, with 16 bases between them. CDR3 length: 14 residues. CDR3: CASSIRQGLPEQFF. CDR3 DNA sequence: TGTGCCAGTAGTATCCGTCAGGGGCTCCCAGAGCAGTTCTTC.

This clonotype was recorded many times. The rearrangement uses TRBV5-6 and TRBJ2-7; TRBD2 matches at 7 bases. Germline V gene sequence: CDR1 SGHDT, CDR2 YYEEEE. This CDR3 comprises 14 residues. V lost 4 bases and J lost 0; bases outside the gene matches: 4. CDR3 protein: CASSPGGTSYEQYV. CDR3 bases: TGTGCCAGCAGCCCGGGAGGCACCTCCTACGAGCAGTACGTC.

This clonotype was seen many times. The chain combines TRBV6-5 with TRBJ1-1; 7 bases agree with TRBD1. CDR1 and CDR2 (germline): MNHEY, SVGAGI. CDR3 size: 13 residues. V dropped 6 bases and J dropped 3; count of bases not matched to a gene: 4. The CDR3 here is CASRTQGDTEAFF. The CDR3 DNA reads as TGTGCCAGCAGGACCCAGGGGGACACTGAAGCTTTCTTT.

V usage is TRBV3-1 and J usage is TRBJ1-1, with D possibly being TRBD1 (6 bases). The V gene lost 11 bases and the J gene lost 1 base, with 17 bases spanning the gap. Germline lookup yields CDR1 LGHDT and CDR2 YNNKEL (reference sequence). The CDR3 spans 14 residues. CDR3 sequence reads: CAARQGGGNTEAFF. DNA for the CDR3: TGTGCCGCCCGCCAAGGAGGGGGGAACACTGAAGCTTTCTTT.

This clonotype was detected many times. V usage is TRBV4-1 and J usage is TRBJ2-2, with TRBD2 matching 7 bases. Germline V CDR1 and CDR2: MGHRA, YSYEKL. CDR3 length equals 17 residues. The V segment lost 4 bases and the J segment 2 bases; nucleotides outside the gene matches: 10. CDR3 in DNA: TGCGCCAGCAGCCTTTATTTCCGGGACTACAACACCGGGGAGCTGTTTTTT. Translated: CASSLYFRDYNTGELFF.

This clonotype has more than one count but fewer than ten. This chain joins TRBV7-8 and TRBJ2-2; 11 bases agree with TRBD1. Germline lookup yields CDR1 SGHVS and CDR2 FQNEAQ. The length of the CDR3 is 15 residues. Unmatched junction bases numbered 6, after V lost 6 bases and J lost 6 bases. CDR3 sequence reads: CASSSWDRGAGELFF. Here the CDR3 DNA reads TGTGCCAGCAGTTCCTGGGACAGGGGGGCCGGGGAGCTGTTTTTT.

This clonotype was seen many times. The chain carries TRBV7-7 and TRBJ2-1; the match to TRBD2 covers 9 bases. From germline, CDR1 is SSHAT and CDR2 FNYEAQ (reference sequence). The CDR3 loop spans 18 amino acids. Trimming removed 6 bases from V and 6 bases from J; junction bases left unmatched: 18. CDR3 coding DNA: TGTGCCAGCAGTCCTTATGGGACTAGCTCGTACTTCTTCAATGAGCAGTTCTTC. It is translated as CASSPYGTSSYFFNEQFF.

V usage is TRBV5-1 and J usage is TRBJ2-3, with 8 bases identical to TRBD2. J lost 5 bases, V lost 0 bases, and 11 bases had no gene match. The CDR3 totals 17 residues. Germline assignment: CDR1 SGHRS and CDR2 YFSETQ. CDR3 nucleotide sequence: TGCGCCAGCAGCTTGGCCCAGGCGGGGGGTCCGATAGATACGCAGTATTTT. This encodes CASSLAQAGGPIDTQYF.

V is TRBV7-9 and J is TRBJ2-5; tentatively, D is TRBD2 (5 bases). This CDR3 comprises 15 residues. The germline CDR1 and CDR2 sequences are SEHNR and FQNEAQ (reference sequence). Between the trimmed V and J ends, which lost 1 base and 1 base, there was a span of 10 bases. The CDR3 region is CASSLGPDSQETQYF. CDR3 coding DNA: TGTGCCAGCAGCTTAGGCCCGGACTCCCAAGAGACCCAGTACTTC.

This clonotype was detected many times. V gene TRBV10-2 combines with J gene TRBJ2-7, with 7 bases aligning to TRBD2. This CDR3 contains 14 residues. V was pared by 8 bases and J by 4 bases, with 11 bases of the junction left unmatched. The germline gives CDR1 WSHSY, CDR2 SAAADI. The CDR3 DNA sequence: TGCGCCAGCCTGCGCGGGGGAGGTATATACGAGCAGTACTTC. Protein: CASLRGGGIYEQYF.

With respect to this clonotype: Given a much more abundant clone one base away, this may be a read error. The chain employs TRBV5-6 and TRBJ2-1; D gene uncertain. Between the trimmed V and J ends, which lost 1 base and 12 bases, there was a span of 11 bases. Looked up from germline, CDR1 is SGHDT and CDR2 is YYEEEE. CDR3 size: 12 residues. The CDR3 DNA follows: TGTGCCAGCAGCTTGTTGGAGCATGGGCAGTTCTTC. Its translation: CASSLLEHGQFF.

This clonotype was recorded many times. The chain recombines TRBV20-1 with TRBJ2-1; D remains ambiguous. CDR1 and CDR2 from the germline V gene are DFQATT and SNEGSKA (reference sequence). This CDR3 has 11 residues. Trimming shortened V by 5 bases and J by 3 bases, and 5 bases separated the two germline ends. The CDR3 spells CSAGVYNEQFF. The CDR3 DNA follows: TGCAGTGCTGGGGTCTACAATGAGCAGTTCTTC.

This clonotype was seen more than once but under ten times. V gene TRBV6-1 combines with J gene TRBJ2-3, with 12 bases fitting TRBD2. Per germline, CDR1 MNHNS and CDR2 SASEGT. The CDR3 consists of 17 residues. With V trimmed by 4 bases and J by 0 bases, 5 bases remained unmatched. The CDR3 DNA reads TGTGCCAGCAGTGGGACTAGCGGGGTTACTAGCACAGATACGCAGTATTTT. Translated: CASSGTSGVTSTDTQYF.

This clonotype appeared many times. V is TRBV18 and J is TRBJ2-1; perhaps TRBD2 as D (5 bases). Germline CDR1 is KGHSH and CDR2 is LQKENI. Trimming took 0 bases from V and 8 from J, leaving 5 bases between them. This CDR3 comprises 12 residues. CDR3 in DNA: TGTGCCAGCTCACCACCGGAGGATGAGCAGTTCTTC. Translating gives CASSPPEDEQFF.

This clonotype was seen ten or more times. The chain couples TRBV6-1 to TRBJ2-3, with 9 positions matching TRBD2. Trimming took 5 bases from V and 2 from J; bases not matched to a gene: 5. CDR3 length: 15 amino acids. Germline assignment: CDR1 MNHNS and CDR2 SASEGT. In DNA form, the CDR3 reads TGTGCCAGCAGTATAGCGGGGGCCTTCACAGATACGCAGTATTTT. It translates to CASSIAGAFTDTQYF.

The J gene is TRBJ2-5, the V gene TRBV5-6; weak D call: TRBD2 (6 bases). From germline, CDR1 is SGHDT and CDR2 YYEEEE. The CDR3 is 14 amino acids. Trimming cost V 0 bases and J 5 bases, with 11 bases left between them. The CDR3 sequence: CASSLVSGGETQYF. The CDR3 DNA reads as TGTGCCAGCAGCTTGGTTAGCGGCGGGGAGACCCAGTACTTC. Full variable domain (rest looked up from reference TRBV5-6 and TRBJ2-5): DAGVTQSPTHLIKTRGQQVTLRCSPKSGHDTVSWYQQALGQGPQFIFQYYEEEERQRGNFPDRFSGHQFPNYSSELNVNALLLGDSALYLCASSLVSGGETQYFGPGTRLLVL.

This clonotype was seen at least ten times. V is TRBV7-9 and J is TRBJ1-2; D is uncertain. Trimming stripped 3 bases from V and 8 bases from J, with 16 bases between. From germline, CDR1 is SEHNR and CDR2 FQNEAQ (reference sequence). The CDR3 totals 14 residues. The CDR3 coding sequence is TGTGCCAGCAGCTTGGAGGGCGCGTTTCCCGGCTACACCTTC. It yields the protein CASSLEGAFPGYTF.

This clonotype has a count of ten or more. The chain combines TRBV7-9 with TRBJ1-1, with TRBD1 as a possible D gene (6 bases). CDR1 SEHNR and CDR2 FQNEAQ come from the germline V gene (reference sequence). With 5 bases removed from V and 1 base from J, the gap between germline ends came to 17 bases. This CDR3 spans 16 amino acids. The CDR3 protein is CASSIDPTGRNTEAFF. The CDR3 DNA reads TGTGCCAGCAGCATAGACCCGACAGGCCGGAACACTGAAGCTTTCTTT.